This TCR beta chain appears in the sequencing data of a study of regulatory T cells in long-lasting Graves disease (dated by TCRdb to the early 2020s). Regarding the research as a whole: In the newly diagnosed Graves' disease group, patients had been taking antithyroid drugs for less than 3 months. Patients with persistent Graves' disease were compared with patients with newly diagnosed Graves' disease using TCR sequencing and RNA sequencing of peripheral blood. The study was conducted in China and was registered as a clinical trial. TCR sequencing covered about 13 persistent and roughly 20 newly diagnosed Graves' disease patients, about 35 samples in total.

Library method: multiplex PCR. For sequencing, an Illumina HiSeq 4000 was employed. TCR beta libraries were built with iRepertoire HTBI primers and Arm-PCR amplification of CDR3 regions. Gel purification was performed on PCR products prior to sequencing. The paper's processing steps were these. Gene usage analysis of CDR3 amino acid clonotypes used the approximately 62 TRBV and more than 13 TRBJ segments found across samples. COPE and FqMerger were used to merge filtered high-quality paired reads into contigs. Contigs were aligned with BLAST to IMGT TRBV, TRBD and TRBJ reference genes, and CDR3 was defined per IMGT. Clonotypes above 0.1% frequency were classified as highly expanded clones. Shannon entropy served as the measure of repertoire diversity, while the Gini coefficient captured V-J evenness. Clonotypes shared by more than one individual were considered public. The raw public data were reprocessed by TCRdb itself: fastp quality trimming at Q25, MiXCR clonotype calling, in-frame beta chains only. Each record represents a unique CDR3 protein, reported with the most common genes and DNA among its rows. The V and J calls here are based on TCRdb, not the publication. This sample gives 360,000 or so distinct CDR3 sequences in total; roughly 17% of them show up just once. Jointly, the top ten make up about 19% of the sample.

On this clonotype itself: Its antigen is not yet known. Base qualities are not at hand, and no much larger clone is one base apart.

Reading the label with the study, this specimen's time point is: newly diagnosed GD, antithyroid drugs for less than 3 months. For both TCR sequencing and RNA sequencing, RNA was extracted from PBMCs in TRIzol. Graves' disease was diagnosed according to American Thyroid Association guidelines. The patients came from an endocrinology department in Xi'an, China. Each patient gave 9 to 10 milliliters of peripheral blood, collected in an EDTA anticoagulant tube. Ficoll Paque Plus density gradient separation was used to isolate PBMCs, and no further T cell sorting was performed. An Agilent 2100 Bioanalyzer and agarose gel were used to check RNA quality, while a NanoDrop 2000 measured RNA concentration. The paper's findings and limits, for the study overall: Compared with newly diagnosed patients, persistent Graves' disease patients had lower TCR Shannon entropy and fewer highly expanded clones, which suggests clonal expansion. Patients with persistent disease shared more public clonotypes (about 3,000) than newly diagnosed patients did (approximately 990). Because the primary lesion, thyroid tissue, could not be accessed, the study looked at peripheral blood alone. The small sample size was acknowledged by the authors as a limitation that may reduce accuracy. Sequencing and analysis were restricted to the TCR beta chain.

This same sample was also part of a study on T cells in Graves' hyperthyroidism and ophthalmopathy. Taken from the second paper: A patient counted as having stable Graves' hyperthyroidism if no progression to ophthalmopathy occurred over 18 months of follow-up. The hyperthyroidism patients were between 18 and 65 years old and newly diagnosed, with a disease duration of less than 2 months. Exclusion was applied to patients with uncontrolled infections, other autoimmune diseases, pregnancy or lactation. Clinical symptoms, serum thyroxine and TRAb, thyroid ultrasound, and orbital computed tomography formed the basis for the diagnoses. A first-round RT-PCR of the TCR CDR3 used the HTBI primer set with the Qiagen OneStep RT-PCR kit. Blood samples also contained most of the expanded thyroid clonotypes (frequency above 0.001), which suggests that blood repertoires may reflect thyroid immune responses. Ophthalmopathy was separated from stable hyperthyroidism by a 13 V-J signature model, with about 88% sensitivity and 81% to 82% specificity obtained in cross-validation and 80%/75% obtained in testing. During validation, the model predicted progression to ophthalmopathy a median of about 6.3 months ahead of onset, with more than 55% sensitivity and less than 85% specificity. To identify TCR V-J signatures that set the groups apart, the researchers used a discovery cohort of roughly 100 patients, made up of roughly 45 with Graves' ophthalmopathy and some 60 with stable Graves' hyperthyroidism. An independent validation cohort of some 18 hyperthyroidism patients and over 15 patients who later progressed to ophthalmopathy tested prospective prediction of ophthalmopathy. The approximately 100 discovery patients were divided at random into training and test sets in a 7:3 ratio. Thyroid tissue and blood T-cell repertoires from more than five Graves' hyperthyroidism patients were also compared in the study. Once sampling was done, hyperthyroidism patients were given methimazole at a starting dose of 30 mg daily, whereas ophthalmopathy patients were given high-dose intravenous methylprednisolone. The libraries were constructed in a second round of multiplex PCR and then size-selected and purified. The libraries were sequenced on an Illumina HiSeq2000 using paired-end 100 bp reads. Raw data were processed with SOAPnuke, discarding reads with adapters, uncalled bases, mean Phred below 15, or no exact constant-primer or identifier match. COPE v1.2.5 was used to merge high-quality paired reads, and clonotypes were defined as unique nucleotide sequences. MiTCR v1.1 was used to align clonotypes to the IMGT TRBV, TRBD and TRBJ reference segments. The analysis was restricted to V-J combinations with a frequency above 0.0001, which together covered 99% to 99.2% of the repertoires. The TCS score was defined as the ratio of F50 (clonal expansion) to E x V (chaos), calculated using BLOSUM62-based TCRdist between CDR3 peptides within each V-J. Welch's t-statistics and random forest reduced fewer than 600 V-J features to roughly 13, which were used in a naive Bayes classifier (R e1071). Sample size was not statistically predetermined, and investigators were not blinded to group allocation. According to the paper, TCR Vbeta CDR3 sequencing was carried out on approximately 140 peripheral blood samples, which came from fewer than 50 ophthalmopathy, around 74 hyperthyroidism and roughly 17 progressor patients.

This TCR was sampled from a woman aged 18-29 years with Graves disease. Donor details come from another sample of the same person, matched by shared clones. Sequenced here: peripheral blood mononuclear cells (PBMCs), sampled at new diagnosis, from a patient treated with antithyroid drugs.

CDR3 protein: CSVERAGILWSYNSPLHF. The base sequence is TGCAGCGTTGAGCGGGCAGGGATTCTTTGGTCCTATAATTCACCCCTCCACTTT. In this chain, TRBV29-1 is recombined with TRBJ1-6; perhaps TRBD1 is the D gene, with 5 bases matching. V and J lose 3 bases and 1 base, and a span of 19 bases separates them. Counted from cysteine to phenylalanine, this CDR3 has 18 amino acids. CDR3 DNA is the only sequence kept; it has 54 bases, read in frame from the first base. Via the germline V gene, CDR1 is SQVTM and CDR2 ANQGSEA. The entire variable domain, with the stretches around the CDR3 drawn from the reference TRBV29-1 and TRBJ1-6 proteins, is SAVISQKPSRDICQRGTSLTIQCQVDSQVTMMFWYRQQPGQSLTLIATANQGSEATYESGFVIDKFPISRPNLTFSTLTVSNMSPEDSSIYLCSVERAGILWSYNSPLHFGNGTRLTVT.